The T cell receptor beta chain under discussion was sequenced for a study of blood T cell repertoires in COVID-19. Germline CDR1 MNHNS, CDR2 SASEGT. The CDR3 contains 19 residues. The ends were cut back, 1 base at V and 0 bases at J, with 19 bases in the middle. Authors' processing steps: Reference gene primer amplification in the assay estimated nucleated cell counts. Here immunoSEQ multiplex PCR was the method, and the copy in TCRdb shows in-frame clones only, minus some. The D gene and trimming were derived from the DNA, and the V and J assignments and clone size from that table. The sample has some 180,000 clones; around three quarters are singletons. This study enrolled people aged 18 to 89 from roughly 22 US geographic areas. Researchers sorted participants into cohorts using their self-reported clinical history.

The V gene is TRBV6-1, the J gene TRBJ1-5; no reliable D call. Input material: PBMCs or T cells enriched from blood (not recorded which). The source is a woman aged 70-85 years in a cohort exposed to, infected with or recovered from COVID-19 (not recorded which). The CDR3 protein is CASSEGWALPAYSNQPQHF. CDR3 DNA: TGTGCCAGCAGTGAAGGTTGGGCCTTGCCAGCCTATAGCAATCAGCCCCAGCATTTT.